One and the same sample provided the 21 T cell receptor beta chains below, sequenced in a study of radiotherapy plus CTLA-4 blockade in lung cancer. The repertoire was sequenced with immunoSEQ multiplex PCR; TCRdb's copy has only in-frame clones and lacks some. This table has over 100,000 clones, roughly 77% appearing once. Sequenced material: peripheral blood, taken from a patient treated with radiotherapy plus ipilimumab. Receptors originate from a human donor with non-small cell lung cancer that progressed on radiotherapy plus ipilimumab. Some clones in this sample may be carry-over from other donors' samples.

This clone was seen once. The rearrangement uses TRBV18 and TRBJ1-6; possible D gene TRBD1, 6 bases. V was shortened by 1 base and J by 4 bases, with 17 bases between the two germline ends. CDR1 KGHSH and CDR2 LQKENI come from the germline V gene. The CDR3 totals 18 residues. CDR3 sequence reads: CASSPRGQGDPYNSPLHF. CDR3 nucleotides: TGTGCCAGCTCACCACGGGGGCAGGGTGATCCTTATAATTCACCCCTCCACTTT.

V usage is TRBV5-1 and J usage is TRBJ2-1; no clear D. Germline CDR1 SGHRS, CDR2 YFSETQ. This CDR3 has 15 amino acids. V was trimmed by 0 bases and J by 0 bases, leaving 7 bases between them. This CDR3 reads CASSLVQSSYNEQFF. CDR3 DNA sequence: TGCGCCAGCAGCTTGGTTCAGTCCTCCTACAATGAGCAGTTCTTC.

V usage is TRBV5-1 and J usage is TRBJ2-7, with D possibly being TRBD1 (6 bases). In germline, CDR1 is SGHRS, CDR2 YFSETQ. V dropped 0 bases and J dropped 2 bases, with 15 bases sitting between them. The CDR3 extends over 16 amino acids. CDR3 in amino acids: CASSLEPQGLPYEQYF. The CDR3 DNA is TGCGCCAGCAGCTTGGAACCGCAGGGGTTACCCTACGAGCAGTACTTC.

This chain uses TRBV11-1 with TRBJ2-7; TRBD1 matches at 7 bases. This CDR3 is built from 14 residues. CDR1 SGHAT and CDR2 FQDESV come from the germline V gene (reference sequence). The V gene end was trimmed by 3 bases and the J gene end by 4 bases; junction bases not matched to a gene: 6. The CDR3 region has the DNA TGTGCCAGCAGCTTCGGACAGGTCTTGTACGAGCAGTACTTC. As protein: CASSFGQVLYEQYF.

The CDR3 here is CASSRPRDVGLQKGYTF. As DNA, the CDR3 is TGTGCCAGTAGTAGGCCCCGGGACGTCGGGTTACAGAAGGGCTACACCTTC. The V gene is TRBV19, the J gene TRBJ1-2, with D possibly TRBD1 on 5 matching bases. Trimming stripped 4 bases from V and 8 bases from J, with 26 bases between. CDR3 size: 17 residues. In germline, CDR1 is LNHDA, CDR2 SQIVND (reference sequence).

In its sample, this clone was seen once. The J gene is TRBJ1-4, the V gene TRBV19; TRBD1 aligns across 9 bases. This CDR3 spans 15 amino acids. Germline CDR1 is LNHDA and CDR2 is SQIVND (reference sequence). V trimming: 6 bases; J trimming: 2 bases; junction bases outside the gene matches: 4. Here the CDR3 DNA reads TGTGCCAGTAGGAAACAGGGGGCGACTAATGAAAAACTGTTTTTT. It specifies CASRKQGATNEKLFF. The whole variable domain, remainder taken from reference TRBV19 and TRBJ1-4, is DGGITQSPKYLFRKEGQNVTLSCEQNLNHDAMYWYRQDPGQGLRLIYYSQIVNDFQKGDIAEGYSVSREKKESFPLTVTSAQKNPTAFYLCASRKQGATNEKLFFGSGTQLSVL.

CDR3 amino acids: CASSFDRGDQETQYF. DNA for the CDR3: TGTGCCAGCAGTTTCGACAGGGGGGATCAAGAGACCCAGTACTTC. The V and J genes are TRBV6-5 and TRBJ2-5, with 9 nucleotides matching TRBD1. CDR3 length: 15 residues. From germline, CDR1 is MNHEY and CDR2 SVGAGI. J lost 2 bases, V lost 4 bases, and 5 bases had no gene match.

This chain joins TRBV6-6 and TRBJ2-4; possibly TRBD2 for D (6 bases). Trimming removed 7 bases at V and 10 bases at J, with 14 bases between. Germline V gives CDR1 MNHNY, CDR2 SVGAGI (reference sequence). CDR3 length equals 12 residues. DNA of the CDR3: TGTGCCAGCATGATGGGGGGAATGATTCAGTACTTC. Its protein is CASMMGGMIQYF.

This chain uses TRBV5-1 with TRBJ1-2; the D gene is possibly TRBD1 (5 bases). The V end was cut by 4 bases, the J end by 8 bases, with 33 bases between. Germline-derived CDR1 and CDR2 are SGHRS and YFSETQ. CDR3 length: 19 amino acids. CDR3: CASSLTVGSRTNAMGGYTF. The CDR3 DNA sequence: TGCGCCAGCAGCCTCACCGTCGGCTCAAGGACAAACGCCATGGGAGGCTACACCTTC. Together with reference TRBV5-1 and TRBJ1-2, the CDR3 gives the full variable domain: KAGVTQTPRYLIKTRGQQVTLSCSPISGHRSVSWYQQTPGQGLQFLFEYFSETQRNKGNFPGRFSGRQFSNSRSEMNVSTLELGDSALYLCASSLTVGSRTNAMGGYTFGSGTRLTVV.

This chain joins TRBV11-2 and TRBJ2-3; D may be TRBD2 (6 bases). The germline V and J ends were trimmed by 2 bases and 3 bases, with 24 bases remaining between them. The CDR3 runs to 19 residues. Germline V lookup: CDR1 SGHAT, CDR2 FQNNGV. This CDR3 reads CASSLSPAARAGRTDTQYF. DNA for the CDR3: TGTGCCAGCAGCTTATCCCCGGCGGCCAGGGCGGGGAGGACAGATACGCAGTATTTT.

The rearrangement joins TRBV10-3 to TRBJ1-2, with D tentatively TRBD1 (5 bases). Trimming removed 0 bases from V and 3 bases from J, with 23 bases in between. Germline assignment: CDR1 ENHRY and CDR2 SYGVKD. CDR3 length equals 19 residues. The CDR3: CAISESRVLVGPHYYGYTF. The DNA of the CDR3 is TGTGCCATCAGTGAGTCACGCGTGTTAGTGGGACCCCATTACTATGGCTACACCTTC.

This chain links TRBV28 with TRBJ2-5; 8 bases align to TRBD1. The CDR3 is 15 residues long. Germline CDR1 and CDR2: MDHEN and SYDVKM. The trim removed 7 bases at V and 2 bases at J, leaving 9 bases unmatched. The CDR3 coding sequence is TGTGCCAGCATCCCCCCCAACAGGGGGCAAGAGACCCAGTACTTC. Amino acids: CASIPPNRGQETQYF.

The CDR3 DNA sequence: TGTGCCAGCGGGAGGGGATTTAATGAAAAACTGTTTTTT. As protein: CASGRGFNEKLFF. The chain is built from TRBV2 and TRBJ1-4; a weak D match, TRBD1 (5 bases). The germline V and J ends were trimmed by 8 bases and 4 bases, with 11 bases remaining between them. Germline values: CDR1 SNHLY, CDR2 FYNNEI. The CDR3 covers 13 residues.

This clone occurred a few times. This CDR3 is also generated by other DNA sequences in the sample. The CDR3 DNA sequence: TGTGCCAGCAGCGTAGAGCAGGGTGGCACAGATACGCAGTATTTT. Its protein is CASSVEQGGTDTQYF. The chain has TRBV9 and TRBJ2-3, with D tentatively TRBD1 (5 bases). The CDR3 spans 15 residues. The germline gives CDR1 SGDLS, CDR2 YYNGEE. The V gene lost 0 bases and the J gene lost 1 base, with 9 bases spanning the gap.

This clone came up once. The gene calls are TRBV6-5 and TRBJ1-2, with D hard to call. The CDR3 length is 13 residues. Germline loops: CDR1 MNHEY, CDR2 SVGAGI. Deletions cut 0 bases from V and 8 bases from J, with 10 bases between. This CDR3 reads CASSYSRDRGYTF. In nucleotides, the CDR3 is TGTGCCAGCAGTTACTCCCGGGATCGGGGCTACACCTTC.

The chain combines TRBV7-9 with TRBJ1-2; no definite D call. Trimming pared 1 base from V and 2 bases from J, leaving 14 bases between. Germline values: CDR1 SEHNR, CDR2 FQNEAQ (reference sequence). The CDR3 is 16 amino acids. In DNA form, the CDR3 reads TGTGCCAGCAGCTTAGATAGGACTATCCCCAACTATGGCTACACCTTC. It yields the protein CASSLDRTIPNYGYTF. Full variable domain (remainder filled in from reference TRBV7-9 and TRBJ1-2): DTGVSQNPRHKITKRGQNVTFRCDPISEHNRLYWYRQTLGQGPEFLTYFQNEAQLEKSRLLSDRFSAERPKGSFSTLEIQRTEQGDSAMYLCASSLDRTIPNYGYTFGSGTRLTVV.

The count of this clone is one. V usage is TRBV5-1 and J usage is TRBJ1-1; D remains unclear. Germline loops: CDR1 SGHRS, CDR2 YFSETQ. Trimming cost V 2 bases and J 11 bases, with 19 bases left between them. This CDR3 comprises 14 residues. In nucleotides, the CDR3 is TGCGCCAGCAGCTTCGCCCCGGCTCAGCTGGAGGCTTTCTTT. Amino acid sequence: CASSFAPAQLEAFF.

This clone appeared a single time. The rearrangement uses TRBV2 and TRBJ1-2; 7 bases map to TRBD1. This CDR3 has 19 residues. The trim removed 8 bases at V and 0 bases at J, leaving 21 bases unmatched. CDR1 and CDR2 from the germline V gene are SNHLY and FYNNEI. The CDR3 DNA is TGTGCCAGCCCAAATCTTGGGCTCGTACAGGGGAAAGCTAACTATGGCTACACCTTC. Its protein product is CASPNLGLVQGKANYGYTF.

The gene calls are TRBV6-6 and TRBJ1-6; weak D call: TRBD1 (5 bases). V was cut by 5 bases and J by 10 bases, with 12 bases left in between. The CDR3 is made up of 13 amino acids. Germline V CDR1 and CDR2: MNHNY, SVGAGI (reference sequence). For the CDR3, the DNA is TGTGCCAGCAGTGGTATTCGGGGGTCACCCCTCCACTTT. Translation: CASSGIRGSPLHF.

The rearrangement uses TRBV6-6 and TRBJ1-2, with 8 positions matching TRBD1. Germline assignment: CDR1 MNHNY and CDR2 SVGAGI (reference sequence). The CDR3 runs to 16 residues. Trimming cost V 6 bases and J 9 bases; bases outside gene matches: 18. The CDR3 sequence is CASSKAQGQGPESYTF. In DNA form, the CDR3 reads TGTGCCAGCAGCAAAGCTCAAGGACAGGGACCAGAAAGCTACACCTTC.

This clone was picked up a small number of times. This chain's CDR3 is CSARRGSETQYF. The CDR3 region has the DNA TGCAGCGCCAGGAGGGGATCAGAGACCCAGTACTTC. The chain couples TRBV29-1 to TRBJ2-5; a weak D match, TRBD2 (6 bases). The CDR3 loop spans 12 amino acids. The germline V gene has CDR1 SQVTM and CDR2 ANQGSEA. V dropped 7 bases and J dropped 4 bases, with 13 bases sitting between them.